These 29 T cell receptor beta chains came from one sample sequenced in a study of tissue T cells after allogeneic stem cell transplantation. The table came from immunoSEQ multiplex PCR; TCRdb's copy has only in-frame clones and leaves some out. The data hold 640 or so clones, with 65% to 80% observed a single time. The sample comprised lymph node tissue. Every receptor here comes from a female BALB/c mouse in good health. The strain's MHC haplotype is H2-d.

A note on this clone: Gene names and germline refer to mouse. The DNA read from the CDR3 is TGCACCTGCAGTGCAAAACTGGGGGGGCGCTCCTATGAACAGTAC. Its protein product is CTCSAKLGGRSYEQY. The CDR3 in its entirety is CTCSAKLGGRSYEQYF. The chain couples TRBV1 to TRBJ2-7; TRBD2 matches at 11 bases. The read ends 1 residue early relative to the CDR3; the germline J gene fills the gap. The CDR3 extends over 16 amino acids. Germline CDR1 reads NSQYPW; CDR2 reads LRSPGD (reference sequence). Germline trimming cut 2 bases from V and 0 bases from J; bases unmatched to any gene: 3.

Details on this clone: The gene symbols are mouse symbols. The read ends 1 residue early relative to the CDR3; the germline J gene fills the gap. V usage is TRBV19 and J usage is TRBJ2-5; TRBD1 might be the D (6 bases). There are 12 residues in the CDR3. The germline gives CDR1 FNHDT, CDR2 SITEND (reference sequence). V was clipped by 4 bases and J by 11 bases, with 14 bases between them. CDR3: CASSCRGRHQYF. Incomplete CDR3 DNA: TGTGCCAGCAGTTGCAGGGGAAGGCACCAGTAC. Variable domain in full (rest from reference TRBV19 and TRBJ2-5): GGIITQTPKFLIGQEGQKLTLKCQQNFNHDTMYWYRQDSGKGLRLIYYSITENDLQKGDLSEGYDASREKKSSFSLTVTSAQKNEMAVFLCASSCRGRHQYFGPGTRLLVL.

Points on this clone: Gene labels here are mouse ones. The read halts 1 residue ahead of the CDR3 end, with the missing end drawn from the germline J gene. J is TRBJ1-6 and V is TRBV13-3, with D unresolved. TRBJ1-6 is given ORF status, its function remaining uncertain. The germline V and J ends were trimmed by 5 bases and 4 bases, with 4 bases remaining between them. The CDR3 length is 12 residues. Looked up from germline, CDR1 is NNHDY and CDR2 is SYVADS. CDR3 protein: CASSKYNSPLYF. The CDR3 DNA, read in part, is TGTGCCAGCAGCAAATATAATTCGCCCCTCTAC.

This clone came up a few times. Mouse germline and gene names are used. The missing CDR3 end, 1 residue past where the read stops, is filled in from the germline J gene. The genes are TRBV17 and TRBJ2-7; possibly TRBD2 for D (5 bases). V dropped 5 bases and J dropped 0 bases, with 8 bases sitting between them. CDR3 length: 13 amino acids. Germline lookup yields CDR1 MNHDT and CDR2 YYDKIL. CDR3 residues: CASSSGSSYEQYF. The CDR3 DNA, read in part, is TGTGCTAGCAGTTCTGGGAGCTCCTATGAACAGTAC.

A remark on this clone: Genes here carry mouse names. CDR3 DNA (partial): TGTGCCAGCAGGGCTGGGGGGGATAGTGCAGAAACGCTGTAT. Translating it yields CASRAGGDSAETLY. The whole CDR3 is CASRAGGDSAETLYF. This chain joins TRBV13-1 and TRBJ2-3; 9 bases agree with TRBD2. The read halts 1 residue ahead of the CDR3 end, with the missing end drawn from the germline J gene. This CDR3 is 15 amino acids long. CDR1 and CDR2 from the germline V gene are NSHNY and SYGAGN. Germline trimming cut 5 bases from V and 0 bases from J; bases unmatched to any gene: 4.

This clone was seen more than once but under ten times. Gene names are mouse gene names. The sequence runs out 1 residue before the end of the CDR3; the remainder is reconstructed from the germline J gene. V and J are TRBV1 and TRBJ2-7, with 7 bases identical to TRBD1. The CDR3 has 15 residues. From germline, CDR1 is NSQYPW and CDR2 LRSPGD (reference sequence). Trimming at V came to 0 bases and at J to 1 base, leaving 3 bases not matched to a gene. Incomplete CDR3 DNA: TGCACCTGCAGTGCAGATTCGGGACAGTCCTATGAACAGTAC. Translating it yields CTCSADSGQSYEQY. The CDR3 reads in full as CTCSADSGQSYEQYF.

Regarding this clone: These gene names are mouse names. The read ends 1 residue early relative to the CDR3; the germline J gene fills the gap. The chain combines TRBV2 with TRBJ2-7; 7 nucleotides line up with TRBD1. The CDR3 spans 14 residues. The junction had 0 bases not matched to a gene; V was cut back by 1 base and J by 0 bases. Per the germline V gene, CDR1 is LGHNA and CDR2 is YSYQKL. CDR3 protein: CASSQGQGSYEQYF. Partial CDR3 DNA: TGTGCCAGCAGCCAAGGACAGGGCTCCTATGAACAGTAC.

This clone has only one observation. Gene names are mouse gene names. The read terminates 1 residue ahead of where the CDR3 ends, so the germline J gene completes it. The chain combines TRBV13-2 with TRBJ2-5, with D possibly being TRBD1 or TRBD2 (5 bases each). The CDR3 extends over 15 amino acids. V gave up 0 bases and J gave up 4 bases, with 12 bases separating them. The V gene's germline CDR1 is NNHNN and CDR2 SYGAGS (reference sequence). CDR3 in amino acids: CASGDAFPGEDTQYF. The sequenced CDR3 bases are TGTGCCAGCGGTGATGCATTCCCGGGGGAAGACACCCAGTAC.

Of note for this clone: Mouse names are used for the genes. With the read ending 1 residue before the CDR3 end, the germline J gene is used to fill in that end. The chain uses TRBV4 and TRBJ1-3; weak D call: TRBD1 (6 bases). Between the trimmed V and J ends, which lost 5 bases and 0 bases, there was a span of 11 bases. The CDR3 totals 15 residues. Germline CDR1 reads LGHDT; CDR2 reads YNNKQL (reference sequence). CDR3 DNA, as far as it was read: TGTGCCAGCAGCCAGGGACAAAATTCTGGAAATACGCTCTAT. It codes for CASSQGQNSGNTLY. The CDR3 as a whole reads CASSQGQNSGNTLYF.

By sample fraction, this clone is hyperexpanded. Germline and genes here are mouse. The CDR3 end is not reached by the read, which stops 1 residue before it; the germline J gene fills it in. The chain couples TRBV16 to TRBJ2-7; tentatively, D is TRBD1 (6 bases). The CDR3 has 14 residues. Germline values: CDR1 SGHSA, CDR2 FRNQAP. Trimming cost V 0 bases and J 2 bases, with 8 bases left between them. Partial CDR3 DNA: TGTGCAAGCAGCTTAGACGCAGGGGCCTATGAACAGTAC. This sequence encodes CASSLDAGAYEQY. The CDR3 as a whole reads CASSLDAGAYEQYF.

About this clone: Gene names denote mouse genes. The read falls 1 residue short of the CDR3 end, and the missing part is taken from the germline J gene. The genes are TRBV13-2 and TRBJ2-4, with 7 bases that match TRBD1. V was clipped by 4 bases and J by 2 bases; unmatched bases: 4. Germline CDR1 and CDR2: NNHNN and SYGAGS (reference sequence). The CDR3 covers 14 residues. The sequenced part of the CDR3 DNA is TGTGCCAGCGGTCACAGGGGAGATCAAAACACCTTGTAC. Its translation: CASGHRGDQNTLY. The whole CDR3 region reads CASGHRGDQNTLYF.

This clone was counted only a few times. Gene names denote mouse genes. The read finishes 1 residue shy of the CDR3 end, and the germline J gene is used to complete it. The chain is built from TRBV16 and TRBJ2-4, with 8 positions matching TRBD1. The germline V gene has CDR1 SGHSA and CDR2 FRNQAP. Trimming cost V 5 bases and J 4 bases; bases outside gene matches: 2. The CDR3 is 13 amino acids. The CDR3 bases that were read are TGTGCAAGCAGCCAGGGACAGGAAAACACCTTGTAC. This codes for CASSQGQENTLY. The CDR3 in full is CASSQGQENTLYF.

A few counts support this clone. Gene names and germline refer to mouse. The sequenced CDR3 bases are TGTGGTGCTAGGGACAGATATGAACAGTAC. It codes for CGARDRYEQY. The whole CDR3 protein is CGARDRYEQYF. The chain uses TRBV20 and TRBJ2-7; no clear D. The sequenced fragment ends 1 residue before the CDR3 boundary, so the rest is inferred from the germline J gene. CDR3 length: 11 amino acids. V gave up 0 bases and J gave up 4 bases, with 4 bases separating them. The germline V gene has CDR1 GFQATS and CDR2 STVNSAI.

This clone has more than one count but fewer than ten. These gene names are mouse names. Read coverage stops 1 residue before the CDR3 terminus; the germline J gene supplies the remainder. The J gene is TRBJ1-4, the V gene TRBV13-2; D remains unclear. V was trimmed by 0 bases and J by 4 bases, leaving 7 bases between them. This CDR3 has 14 amino acids. Germline V lookup: CDR1 NNHNN, CDR2 SYGAGS (reference sequence). CDR3 amino acids: CASGDAHFNERLFF. Partial CDR3 DNA: TGTGCCAGCGGTGATGCACACTTCAACGAAAGATTATTT.

Of note for this clone: Genes and germline come from the mouse. Read data end 1 residue before the CDR3 end; the end is taken from the germline J gene. This rearrangement joins TRBV5 to TRBJ2-5, with 9 bases identical to TRBD1. In germline, CDR1 is LGHNA, CDR2 YNLKQL (reference sequence). V was clipped by 0 bases and J by 6 bases; unmatched bases: 7. This CDR3 is 16 amino acids long. The CDR3 protein is CASSQDLNRGQDTQYF. The sequenced part of the CDR3 DNA is TGTGCCAGCAGCCAAGATCTCAACAGGGGGCAGGACACCCAGTAC.

A word on this clone: Gene and germline names: mouse. The CDR3 end lies 1 residue beyond the end of the read and is filled in from the germline J gene. The chain has TRBV5 and TRBJ2-5; no firm D call. The CDR3 consists of 15 residues. V was pared by 0 bases and J by 0 bases, with 7 bases between. Germline V gene sequence: CDR1 LGHNA, CDR2 YNLKQL (reference sequence). The CDR3 loop is CASSQEGWNQDTQYF. CDR3 bases read: TGTGCCAGCAGCCAAGAGGGCTGGAACCAAGACACCCAGTAC.

Notes on this clone: Each gene name is a mouse one. The read is 1 residue too short to cover the CDR3 end, so that end is filled in from the germline J gene. The V gene is TRBV3, the J gene TRBJ2-5; the D is unclear. V lost 4 bases, J lost 0 bases, and 5 bases lay in between. Germline values: CDR1 SNHLY, CDR2 FYNGKV (reference sequence). The CDR3 spans 13 residues. The sequenced CDR3 bases are TGTGCCAGCAGCTGGGGAAACCAAGACACCCAGTAC. This codes for CASSWGNQDTQY. The CDR3, in full, reads CASSWGNQDTQYF.

To note about this clone: Germline and genes here are mouse. The read comes to an end 1 residue before the CDR3 does, leaving the germline J gene to fill in the end. The V call is TRBV5, the J call TRBJ2-5; 9 positions agree with TRBD1. This CDR3 region has 15 residues. Germline values: CDR1 LGHNA, CDR2 YNLKQL (reference sequence). The V gene end was trimmed by 1 base and the J gene end by 2 bases; junction bases not matched to a gene: 1. This CDR3 reads CASSQGQGGQDTQYF. CDR3 DNA, as far as it was read: TGTGCCAGCAGCCAAGGACAGGGGGGCCAAGACACCCAGTAC.

This clone was found once. The germline and genes are mouse ones. The read stops 1 residue short of the end of the CDR3; the missing end is completed from the germline J gene. This chain links TRBV13-2 with TRBJ1-6, with TRBD1 matching 9 bases. TRBJ1-6 is an open reading frame, and its role is uncertain. Germline V gene lookup returns CDR1 NNHNN and CDR2 SYGAGS (reference sequence). The CDR3 loop spans 13 amino acids. After removal of 5 bases from V and 6 bases from J, the junction contained 0 bases not matched to a gene. The sequenced CDR3 bases are TGTGCCAGCGGGGACAGGGGTAATTCGCCCCTCTAC. Residues: CASGDRGNSPLY. In full, the CDR3 is CASGDRGNSPLYF.

With regard to this clone: Genes here carry mouse names. The CDR3 goes on 1 residue after the read ends, and that part is filled in from the germline J gene. V usage is TRBV1 and J usage is TRBJ1-3, with D uncertain. V dropped 0 bases and J dropped 2 bases, with 8 bases sitting between them. CDR3 length: 15 amino acids. The germline V gene encodes CDR1 NSQYPW and CDR2 LRSPGD (reference sequence). CDR3 protein: CTCSADKGAGNTLYF. The covered CDR3 bases are TGCACCTGCAGTGCAGATAAAGGTGCTGGAAATACGCTCTAT.

Concerning this clone: Genes and germline are mouse. The DNA ends 1 residue before the CDR3 does, and the rest of the CDR3 is filled in from the germline J gene. V gene TRBV2 combines with J gene TRBJ2-5, with TRBD2 matching 10 bases. CDR1 is LGHNA and CDR2 is YSYQKL in the germline V gene. The CDR3 has 15 amino acids. Germline trimming cut 1 base from V and 5 bases from J; bases unmatched to any gene: 3. The sequenced CDR3 bases are TGTGCCAGCAGCCAAGGACTGGGGGGTCCAGACACCCAGTAC. It specifies CASSQGLGGPDTQY. The complete CDR3 sequence is CASSQGLGGPDTQYF.

Details on this clone: All gene names here are mouse names. The read finishes 1 residue shy of the CDR3 end, and the germline J gene is used to complete it. The gene calls are TRBV20 and TRBJ2-4, with TRBD1 as a possible D gene (6 bases). Between the trimmed V and J ends, which lost 1 base and 2 bases, there was a span of 10 bases. This CDR3 comprises 14 residues. Per the germline V gene, CDR1 is GFQATS and CDR2 is STVNSAI. The chain's CDR3 is CGARAGTNQNTLYF. The CDR3 bases that were read are TGTGGTGCTAGGGCCGGGACAAATCAAAACACCTTGTAC.

For this clone: Germline and genes: mouse. The read stops 1 residue short of the end of the CDR3; the missing end is completed from the germline J gene. V usage is TRBV2 and J usage is TRBJ2-1; 10 bases match TRBD2. Germline lookup yields CDR1 LGHNA and CDR2 YSYQKL. CDR3 length equals 15 residues. Trimming took 1 base from V and 4 from J; bases not matched to a gene: 1. CDR3 in amino acids: CASSQGLGGYAEQFF. The part of the CDR3 DNA that was read is TGTGCCAGCAGCCAAGGACTGGGGGGTTATGCTGAGCAGTTC.

This clone came up a few times. Any gene name here is a mouse gene name. The read finishes 1 residue shy of the CDR3 end, and the germline J gene is used to complete it. This rearrangement joins TRBV13-2 to TRBJ2-1; TRBD1 is a possible D gene (7 bases). The CDR3 is made up of 14 amino acids. The germline gives CDR1 NNHNN, CDR2 SYGAGS (reference sequence). With 5 bases removed from V and 4 bases from J, the gap between germline ends came to 13 bases. Incomplete CDR3 DNA: TGTGCCAGCGGGCAGGGGGGAGGGTATGCTGAGCAGTTC. Amino acid sequence: CASGQGGGYAEQF. The full CDR3 sequence reads CASGQGGGYAEQFF.

This clone was seen more than once but under ten times. Gene and germline names: mouse. The read falls 1 residue short of the CDR3 end, and the missing part is taken from the germline J gene. The same CDR3 is also encoded by other DNA sequences in this sample. The chain links TRBV13-1 to TRBJ2-7; no clear D. V was trimmed by 2 bases and J by 4 bases, leaving 4 bases between them. Germline-derived CDR1 and CDR2 are NSHNY and SYGAGN. This CDR3 contains 11 residues. CDR3: CASSEGYEQYF. CDR3 DNA, as far as it was read: TGTGCCAGCAGTGAGGGATATGAACAGTAC.

As to this clone: Mouse gene names apply. The read halts 1 residue ahead of the CDR3 end, with the missing end drawn from the germline J gene. This chain joins TRBV31 and TRBJ2-4; 8 bases are a match to TRBD2. Trimming cost V 0 bases and J 3 bases; bases outside gene matches: 5. The CDR3 extends over 15 amino acids. The V gene's germline CDR1 is GKSSPN and CDR2 SITVG. CDR3 protein: CAWSLAGGRQNTLYF. CDR3 bases read: TGTGCCTGGAGTCTAGCTGGGGGGAGGCAAAACACCTTGTAC. The full variable domain, its missing parts supplied by reference TRBV31 and TRBJ2-4, is AQTIHQWPVAEIKAVGSPLSLGCTIKGKSSPNLYWYWQATGGTLQQLFYSITVGQVESVVQLNLSASRPKDDQFILSTEKLLLSHSGFYLCAWSLAGGRQNTLYFGAGTRLSVL.

Details on this clone: Gene names follow the mouse nomenclature. With the read ending 1 residue before the CDR3 end, the germline J gene is used to fill in that end. The V and J genes are TRBV4 and TRBJ1-3, with TRBD1 as a possible D gene (6 bases). Per the germline V gene, CDR1 is LGHDT and CDR2 is YNNKQL (reference sequence). Trimming stripped 5 bases from V and 0 bases from J, with 11 bases between. The CDR3 runs to 15 residues. CDR3 amino acids: CASSARGHSGNTLYF. CDR3 DNA (partial): TGTGCCAGCAGCGCCCGGGGGCATTCTGGAAATACGCTCTAT.

Comments on this clone: These gene names are mouse names. The read falls 1 residue short of the CDR3 end, and the missing part is taken from the germline J gene. V and J are TRBV4 and TRBJ2-7; 9 bases are shared with TRBD2. V lost 5 bases to trimming and J lost 2 bases; unmatched junction nucleotides: 4. The CDR3 spans 14 residues. Germline CDR1 and CDR2: LGHDT and YNNKQL (reference sequence). This chain's CDR3 is CASSLDWGPYEQYF. CDR3 bases read: TGTGCCAGCAGCCTCGACTGGGGGCCCTATGAACAGTAC.

Remarks on this clone: Genes here carry mouse names. The CDR3 DNA, read in part, is TGTGCCAGCAGTGAGGGGAGAGTCACAGAAGTCTTC. The encoded protein is CASSEGRVTEVF. The CDR3 as a whole reads CASSEGRVTEVFF. The chain carries TRBV13-3 and TRBJ1-1, with D uncertain. The read ends 1 residue shy of where the CDR3 ends; the end is completed using the germline J gene. This CDR3 has 13 residues. V was trimmed by 2 bases and J by 4 bases, leaving 9 bases between them. Germline V lookup: CDR1 NNHDY, CDR2 SYVADS.